This entry lists 20 T cell receptor beta chains sequenced from one sample in a study of control samples from healthy donors and cancer patients. The protocol was immunoSEQ multiplex PCR, while the TCRdb copy is restricted to in-frame clones and leaves out a portion. This sample has about 150,000 clones, with roughly 93% found just once. The specimen was blood. The receptors come from a man between 18 and 29 years old in good health.

The chain has TRBV9 and TRBJ2-7; tentatively, D is TRBD2 (5 bases). The germline V gene encodes CDR1 SGDLS and CDR2 YYNGEE. V was cut by 5 bases and J by 2 bases, with 11 bases left in between. The CDR3 length is 13 residues. CDR3 loop: CASSGDGAYEQYF. CDR3 nucleotide sequence: TGTGCCAGCAGTGGCGACGGGGCCTACGAGCAGTACTTC.

The chain carries TRBV10-3 and TRBJ1-1; D remains unclear. The V end was cut by 0 bases, the J end by 6 bases, with 8 bases between. This CDR3 has 13 residues. Looked up from germline, CDR1 is ENHRY and CDR2 is SYGVKD. DNA for the CDR3: TGTGCCATCAGTGAGTCGAAGATCGCTGAAGCTTTCTTT. Protein sequence: CAISESKIAEAFF.

This clone was recorded once. The chain recombines TRBV5-1 with TRBJ1-6, with D possibly TRBD1 on 5 matching bases. The CDR3 length is 16 residues. Germline assignment: CDR1 SGHRS and CDR2 YFSETQ. V shed 0 bases and J shed 6 bases, with 13 bases lying between them. As DNA, the CDR3 is TGCGCCAGCAGCTTGGACGGGGGTGAAGGTAATTCACCCCTCCACTTT. It codes for CASSLDGGEGNSPLHF.

The chain has TRBV12-3 or TRBV12-4 and TRBJ2-1; no clear D. V lost 8 bases, J lost 7 bases, and 9 bases lay in between. This CDR3 is built from 11 residues. The CDR3 here is CASSGGNEQFF. CDR3 sequence (DNA): TGTGCCAGCTCCGGTGGGAATGAGCAGTTCTTC.

This chain links TRBV4-1 with TRBJ1-2; D not certain. V was clipped by 0 bases and J by 0 bases, with 11 bases between them. Germline assignment: CDR1 MGHRA and CDR2 YSYEKL. The CDR3 extends over 16 amino acids. Here the CDR3 reads CASSQEDTRANYGYTF. The CDR3 nucleotides read TGCGCCAGCAGCCAAGAGGATACGAGAGCTAACTATGGCTACACCTTC.

The rearrangement links TRBV5-1 to TRBJ1-1; TRBD1 agrees at 11 bases. J gave up 0 bases and V 2 bases, and 3 bases lay outside the gene matches. CDR1 is SGHRS and CDR2 is YFSETQ in the germline V gene. The CDR3 runs 16 residues. This CDR3 reads CASSFRDRGMNTEAFF. The CDR3 DNA reads as TGCGCCAGCAGCTTCCGGGACAGGGGGATGAACACTGAAGCTTTCTTT.

The chain has TRBV5-8 and TRBJ1-2, with D unclear. Germline lookup yields CDR1 SGHTS and CDR2 YDEGEE. V shed 0 bases and J shed 7 bases, with 22 bases lying between them. The CDR3 extends over 17 amino acids. The CDR3 protein is CASSLATRGKNLRGYTF. The CDR3 DNA reads TGTGCCAGCAGCTTGGCCACTCGCGGGAAGAACCTACGTGGCTACACCTTC.

This clone was recorded only once. This chain links TRBV5-1 with TRBJ1-2; D is ambiguous. Per germline, CDR1 SGHRS and CDR2 YFSETQ. This CDR3 has 13 amino acids. V shed 2 bases and J shed 6 bases, with 11 bases lying between them. This CDR3 reads CASSFAGGDGYTF. The CDR3 DNA reads as TGCGCCAGCAGCTTCGCAGGCGGGGATGGCTACACCTTC.

The chain has TRBV7-9 and TRBJ2-7; 11 positions match TRBD2. V dropped 3 bases and J dropped 6; count of bases not matched to a gene: 10. In germline, CDR1 is SEHNR, CDR2 FQNEAQ (reference sequence). CDR3 length equals 16 residues. CDR3 protein: CASSFLLAGESFEQYF. The CDR3 DNA reads as TGTGCCAGCAGCTTTTTACTAGCGGGAGAATCGTTCGAGCAGTACTTC.

This clone is a singleton in its sample. Here the CDR3 reads CASNLWAKRDEKLFF. CDR3 sequence (DNA): TGTGCCAGCAACCTGTGGGCGAAGAGGGATGAAAAACTGTTTTTT. The rearrangement uses TRBV28 and TRBJ1-4; D uncertain. The CDR3 length is 15 residues. CDR1 MDHEN and CDR2 SYDVKM come from the germline V gene. The V end lost 7 bases, the J end lost 6 bases, and 18 bases lay between the germline ends.

The chain uses TRBV2 and TRBJ1-2; 7 bases are shared with TRBD1. Trimming removed 6 bases from V and 1 base from J; junction bases left unmatched: 5. Germline V gene lookup returns CDR1 SNHLY and CDR2 FYNNEI. The CDR3 is 14 amino acids. The CDR3 loop is CASRRDRSNYGYTF. The CDR3 region has the DNA TGTGCCAGCAGGAGGGACAGAAGTAACTATGGCTACACCTTC.

V gene TRBV7-9 combines with J gene TRBJ2-7; D gene ambiguous. V lost 1 base to trimming and J lost 3 bases, with 4 bases between them. Germline values: CDR1 SEHNR, CDR2 FQNEAQ (reference sequence). The CDR3 covers 12 residues. The CDR3 bases are TGTGCCAGCAGCTTAGTCTTCTACGAGCAGTACTTC. It is translated as CASSLVFYEQYF.

The rearrangement uses TRBV9 and TRBJ2-7, with 9 bases that match TRBD2. Germline loops: CDR1 SGDLS, CDR2 YYNGEE. J was trimmed by 0 bases and V by 4 bases; bases with no gene match: 8. The CDR3 sequence is 16 residues long. Here the CDR3 reads CASSPQAGGSSYEQYF. In nucleotides, the CDR3 is TGTGCCAGCAGCCCCCAAGCGGGAGGAAGCTCCTACGAGCAGTACTTC.

The chain carries TRBV6-5 and TRBJ1-4; tentative D call: TRBD1 (6 bases). The germline gives CDR1 MNHEY, CDR2 SVGAGI. This CDR3 comprises 13 residues. CDR3 nucleotide sequence: TGTGCGACTTCTGGGGGCAGAGGGGAAAAACTGTTTTTT. Its translation: CATSGGRGEKLFF.

The chain is built from TRBV6-1 and TRBJ1-5; D is unclear. Germline V gives CDR1 MNHNS, CDR2 SASEGT. The CDR3 extends over 13 amino acids. Trimming removed 7 bases at V and 2 bases at J, with 9 bases between. The CDR3 DNA follows: TGTGCCAGCACCCAGTCGGGCAATCAGCCCCAGCATTTT. Translation: CASTQSGNQPQHF.

The chain uses TRBV6-4 and TRBJ2-2, with 7 bases fitting TRBD1. Trimming cost V 2 bases and J 3 bases; bases outside gene matches: 0. From germline, CDR1 is MRHNA and CDR2 SNTAGT. The CDR3 consists of 14 residues. DNA of the CDR3: TGTGCCAGCAGTGACGGACAGGACACCGGGGAGCTGTTTTTT. This sequence encodes CASSDGQDTGELFF.

The rearrangement links TRBV5-6 to TRBJ1-5, with unresolved D. CDR3 length equals 14 residues. V was pared by 1 base and J by 3 bases, with 8 bases between. Germline CDR1 SGHDT, CDR2 YYEEEE. Written as DNA, the CDR3 is TGTGCCAGCAGCTTGCGGCAGGCCAATCAGCCCCAGCATTTT. Its protein is CASSLRQANQPQHF.

On this clone itself: Within the sample, other DNA sequences also encode this same CDR3. V and J are TRBV2 and TRBJ2-3; D ambiguous. Germline V gene sequence: CDR1 SNHLY, CDR2 FYNNEI. Trimming removed 3 bases from V and 5 bases from J, with 3 bases in between. The CDR3 runs 11 residues. The chain's CDR3 is CASSEEDTQYF. The CDR3 DNA reads as TGTGCCAGCAGTGAGGAAGATACGCAGTATTTT.

The V and J genes are TRBV27 and TRBJ2-3; D unresolved. From germline, CDR1 is MNHEY and CDR2 SMNVEV (reference sequence). V was clipped by 8 bases and J by 4 bases, with 16 bases between them. The CDR3 spans 14 residues. The CDR3 sequence: CASAVLPRADTQYF. The DNA for the CDR3 is TGTGCCAGCGCTGTTCTCCCCCGGGCAGATACGCAGTATTTT.

The chain combines TRBV5-1 with TRBJ2-7, with D maybe TRBD1 (5 bases). Germline assignment: CDR1 SGHRS and CDR2 YFSETQ. V was trimmed by 4 bases and J by 6 bases, leaving 8 bases between them. The CDR3 is made up of 11 amino acids. CDR3 sequence reads: CASSQGVEQYF. The CDR3, as DNA: TGCGCCAGCAGCCAAGGGGTCGAGCAGTACTTC.